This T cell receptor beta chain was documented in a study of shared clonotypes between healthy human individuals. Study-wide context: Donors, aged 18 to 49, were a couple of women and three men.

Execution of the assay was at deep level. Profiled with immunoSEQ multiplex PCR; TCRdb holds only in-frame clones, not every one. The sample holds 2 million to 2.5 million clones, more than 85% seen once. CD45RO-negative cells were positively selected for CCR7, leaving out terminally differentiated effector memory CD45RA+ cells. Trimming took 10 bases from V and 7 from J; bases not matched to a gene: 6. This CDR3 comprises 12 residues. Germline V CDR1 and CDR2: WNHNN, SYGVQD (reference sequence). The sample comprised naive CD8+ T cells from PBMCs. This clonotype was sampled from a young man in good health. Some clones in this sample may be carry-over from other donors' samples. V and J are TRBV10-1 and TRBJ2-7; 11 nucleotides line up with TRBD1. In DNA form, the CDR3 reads TGCGCCACAACCGGGACAGGGGGTGAGCAGTACTTC. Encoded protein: CATTGTGGEQYF.